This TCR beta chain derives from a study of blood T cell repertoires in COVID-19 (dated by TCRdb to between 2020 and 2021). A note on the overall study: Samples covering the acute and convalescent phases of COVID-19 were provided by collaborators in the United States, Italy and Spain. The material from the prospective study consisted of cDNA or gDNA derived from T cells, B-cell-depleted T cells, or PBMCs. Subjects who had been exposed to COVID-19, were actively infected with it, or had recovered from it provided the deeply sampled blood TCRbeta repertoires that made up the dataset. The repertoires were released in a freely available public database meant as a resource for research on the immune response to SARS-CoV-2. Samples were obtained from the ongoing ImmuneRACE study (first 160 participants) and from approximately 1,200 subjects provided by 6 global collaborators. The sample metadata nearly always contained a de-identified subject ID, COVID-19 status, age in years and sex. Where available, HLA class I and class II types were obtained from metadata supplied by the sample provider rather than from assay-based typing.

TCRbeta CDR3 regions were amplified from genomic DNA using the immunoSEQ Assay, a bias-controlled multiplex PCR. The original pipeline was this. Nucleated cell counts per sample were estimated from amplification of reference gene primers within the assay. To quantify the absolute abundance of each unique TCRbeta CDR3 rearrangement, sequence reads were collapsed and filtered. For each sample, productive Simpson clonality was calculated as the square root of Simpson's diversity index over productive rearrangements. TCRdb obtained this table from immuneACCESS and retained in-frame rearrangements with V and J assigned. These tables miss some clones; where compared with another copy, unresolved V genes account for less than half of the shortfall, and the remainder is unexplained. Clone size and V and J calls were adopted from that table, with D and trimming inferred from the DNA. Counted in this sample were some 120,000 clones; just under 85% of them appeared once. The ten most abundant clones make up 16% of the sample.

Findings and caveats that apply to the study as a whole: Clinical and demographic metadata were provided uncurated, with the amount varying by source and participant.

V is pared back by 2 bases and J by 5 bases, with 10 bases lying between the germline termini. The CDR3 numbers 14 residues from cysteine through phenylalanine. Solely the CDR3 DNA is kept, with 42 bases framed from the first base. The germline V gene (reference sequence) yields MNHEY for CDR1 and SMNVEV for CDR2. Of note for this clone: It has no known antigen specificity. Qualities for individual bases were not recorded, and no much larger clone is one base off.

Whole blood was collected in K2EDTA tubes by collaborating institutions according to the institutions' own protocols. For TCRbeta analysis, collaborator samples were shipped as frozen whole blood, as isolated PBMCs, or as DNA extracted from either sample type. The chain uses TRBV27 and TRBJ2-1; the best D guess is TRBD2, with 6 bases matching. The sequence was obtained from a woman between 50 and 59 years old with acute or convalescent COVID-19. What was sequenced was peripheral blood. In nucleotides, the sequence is TGTGCCAGCAGTTTAGCGGGGCGCAACAATGAGCAGTTCTTC. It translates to CASSLAGRNNEQFF.